A selection of T cell receptor beta chains follows, all from one sample in a study of T-cell reconstitution after alpha-beta-depleted transplantation in children. TCRdb re-called the PCR reads with MiXCR, one entry per CDR3 protein. The sample carries a few hundred thousand distinct CDR3 sequences, 10% to 13% recorded once. Sequenced here: PBMCs from the stem cell graft donor, sampled from the stem cell graft. All receptors derive from a human donor who donated a stem cell graft to a child with acute lymphoblastic leukemia. Both conserved end residues are part of each CDR3. A D gene is named only where the DNA matches it firmly. Size values are once, few and many counts, or a class for expanded clones, and some rows have none.

CDR3 length,clone size,J gene,V gene,D gene,CDR3 DNA,CDR3 protein
13,few,TRBJ2-7,TRBV6-5,.,TGTGCCAGCAGTTACTACAGGGCGGACGAGCAGTACTTC,CASSYYRADEQYF
16,many,TRBJ2-1,TRBV9,TRBD1,TGTGCCAGCAGCGTGGCCGGGACAGGGGGCATCAATGAGCAGTTCTTC,CASSVAGTGGINEQFF
19,many,TRBJ2-2,TRBV4-2,.,TGTGCCAGCAGCCAAGAGTCAGCTTCTAGGAGGGTTAACACCGGGGAGCTGTTTTTT,CASSQESASRRVNTGELFF
14,.,TRBJ1-2,TRBV25-1,.,TGTGCCAGCAGTGAAGTCGGGGGTGTGAGGGGCTACACCTTC,CASSEVGGVRGYTF
14,.,TRBJ2-7,TRBV5-6,TRBD1,TGTGCCAGCAGCTTCGGACAGGGGAGAAACGAGCAGTACTTC,CASSFGQGRNEQYF
13,few,TRBJ2-1,TRBV4-2,TRBD2,TGTGCCAGCAGGCCGGGACTAGGGGTTGAGCAGTTCTTC,CASRPGLGVEQFF
16,.,TRBJ2-2,TRBV6-4,.,TGTGCCAGCAGCCTTAGTGGGGGACCTAACACCGGGGAGCTGTTTTTT,CASSLSGGPNTGELFF
12,.,TRBJ2-7,TRBV29-1,TRBD2,TGCAGCGCCGGACTAGCGGGAGGGGAGCAGTACTTC,CSAGLAGGEQYF
14,few,TRBJ2-5,TRBV5-1,.,TGCGCCAGCAGCTCCCGGGCGGTACAAGAGACCCAGTACTTC,CASSSRAVQETQYF
13,many,TRBJ1-4,TRBV27,.,TGTGCCAGCAGTTTTCGGGGGAATGAAAAACTGTTTTTT,CASSFRGNEKLFF
14,many,TRBJ1-2,TRBV5-1,.,TGCGCCAGCAGCTTGGCCACAGAGAACTATGGCTACACCTTC,CASSLATENYGYTF
15,.,TRBJ1-1,TRBV7-9,.,TGTGCCAGTACCTTGGCAGGAAACAAGAACACTGAAGCTTTCTTT,CASTLAGNKNTEAFF
13,few,TRBJ2-5,TRBV12-3/TRBV12-4,.,TGTGCCAGCAGTTTAGGGATGCGAGAGACCCAGTACTTC,CASSLGMRETQYF
13,many,TRBJ2-1,TRBV28,.,TGTGCCAGCAGACCATCCAGGAAGACAGAGCAGTTCTTC,CASRPSRKTEQFF
16,.,TRBJ2-1,TRBV24-1,TRBD2,TGTGCCACCAGTGAAGTCCGCGGGAGCTCCTACAATGAGCAGTTCTTC,CATSEVRGSSYNEQFF
17,.,TRBJ2-1,TRBV18,.,TGTGCCAGCTCACCACAAATAGCGCAGAGCTCCTACAATGAGCAGTTCTTC,CASSPQIAQSSYNEQFF
13,.,TRBJ2-2,TRBV7-2,.,TGTGCCAGCAGCTTAGTAAGGCACGGGGAGCTGTTTTTT,CASSLVRHGELFF
10,many,TRBJ2-5,TRBV25-1,.,TGTGCCAGCAGTGGGGAGACCCAGTACTTC,CASSGETQYF
14,few,TRBJ2-6,TRBV6-2/TRBV6-3,.,TGTGCCAGCAGTGGGGGCTCTGGGGCCAACGGCCTGACTTTC,CASSGGSGANGLTF
14,few,TRBJ2-1,TRBV28,.,TGTGCCAGCTTTACCAGAGGCATCTACAATGAGCAGTTCTTC,CASFTRGIYNEQFF
15,.,TRBJ1-1,TRBV2,.,TGTGCCAGCACCCCGACTATGAACAGGTTGACTGAAGCTTTCTTT,CASTPTMNRLTEAFF
15,.,TRBJ1-1,TRBV7-9,TRBD1,TGTGCCAGCAGCTTAGGGGACAGGGGGCGTCCTGAAGCTTTCTTT,CASSLGDRGRPEAFF
12,.,TRBJ2-7,TRBV3-1,.,TGTGCCAGCAGCCTCCAGAGGTACGAGCAGTACTTC,CASSLQRYEQYF
13,.,TRBJ2-3,TRBV7-2,TRBD1,TGTGCCAGCAGCTTCACAGGGGTCCATACGCAGTATTTT,CASSFTGVHTQYF
14,many,TRBJ2-5,TRBV28,.,TGTGCCAGCAGTTTCGTGGGTTTCCAAGAGACCCAGTACTTC,CASSFVGFQETQYF
14,many,TRBJ1-6,TRBV20-1,.,TGCAGTGTAAAAAAGACGCTAAATAATTCACCCCTCCACTTT,CSVKKTLNNSPLHF
14,.,TRBJ2-7,TRBV20-1,TRBD2,TGCAGTGCTAGTCGGGGGGAGGGCCCCTACGAGCAGTACTTC,CSASRGEGPYEQYF
15,.,TRBJ2-7,TRBV28,TRBD2,TGTGCCAGCAGCACCGGACTAGCGGGGATTAACGACCAGTACTTC,CASSTGLAGINDQYF
14,.,TRBJ2-7,TRBV5-1,.,TGCGCCAGCAGCGCTGGCTCGGGTTACTACGAGCAGTACTTC,CASSAGSGYYEQYF
16,.,TRBJ2-4,TRBV5-5,.,TGTGCCAGCAGCCTCTTGGGCAGCGTTGGGAAAAACATTCAGTACTTC,CASSLLGSVGKNIQYF
14,few,TRBJ2-7,TRBV7-9,.,TGTGCCAGCAGCTTAACGGGGTTGACCTACGAGCAGTACTTC,CASSLTGLTYEQYF
15,many,TRBJ1-1,TRBV7-9,.,TGTGCCAGCAGCTCCTCAATTCCTGGAGAGACTGAAGCTTTCTTT,CASSSSIPGETEAFF
13,many,TRBJ2-5,TRBV20-1,.,TGCAGTGCTAGGTGGCTAGAACAAGAGACCCAGTACTTC,CSARWLEQETQYF
16,.,TRBJ1-1,TRBV7-2,.,TGTGCCAGCAGCTTAGTGCCCGGACGGAGCGGGGCTGAAGCTTTCTTT,CASSLVPGRSGAEAFF
15,many,TRBJ1-3,TRBV7-2,TRBD1,TGTGCCAGCAGCCCTCGACAGGGGGAAGGAAACACCATATATTTT,CASSPRQGEGNTIYF
17,few,TRBJ2-6,TRBV12-3/TRBV12-4,.,TGTGCCAGCACTCGAAGGGCGGGACAAGCTGGGGCCAACGTCCTGACTTTC,CASTRRAGQAGANVLTF
15,.,TRBJ2-1,TRBV7-2,.,TGTGCCAGCACCATCAGGGGGGACCCCTACAATGAGCAGTTCTTC,CASTIRGDPYNEQFF
12,few,TRBJ2-2,TRBV5-5,.,TGTGCCAGCCTGGGCAACACCGGGGAGCTGTTTTTT,CASLGNTGELFF
14,.,TRBJ1-4,TRBV12-3/TRBV12-4,TRBD1,TGTGCCAGCAGTTTAAGGGACAGGGGTGAAAAACTGTTTTTT,CASSLRDRGEKLFF
16,.,TRBJ2-5,TRBV6-2/TRBV6-3,TRBD2,TGTGCCACCCATCGGACTAGCGGGAGGTGGGCGGAGACCCAGTACTTC,CATHRTSGRWAETQYF
19,.,TRBJ2-6,TRBV6-5,TRBD2,TGTGCCAGCAGTTACTCCGGGACTAGCGGGTTCTCTGGGGCCAACGTCCTGACTTTC,CASSYSGTSGFSGANVLTF
17,few,TRBJ1-6,TRBV4-3,.,TGCGCCAGCAGCCAAGAGATGGGACATGGTTCGGGGTCACCCCTCCACTTT,CASSQEMGHGSGSPLHF
16,many,TRBJ2-7,TRBV9,.,TGTGCCAGCAGCGTAGCTTTGGGGACGCAATCCTACGAGCAGTACTTC,CASSVALGTQSYEQYF
15,few,TRBJ2-5,TRBV12-3/TRBV12-4,TRBD2,TGTGCCAGCAGTCTACCTAGCGGGAGGACAGAGACCCAGTACTTC,CASSLPSGRTETQYF
16,.,TRBJ2-7,TRBV27,TRBD2,TGTGCCAGCAGTTTTACTAGCGGGAGAGGTCTGGACGAGCAGTACTTC,CASSFTSGRGLDEQYF
13,.,TRBJ2-3,TRBV28,TRBD1,TGTGCCAGCAGGGCAGGGGGAGTAGATACGCAGTATTTT,CASRAGGVDTQYF
22,.,TRBJ2-1,TRBV18,TRBD2,TGTGCCAGCTCACCGATCGGCCACGGCTCCCCTAGCGGCGAGCGCTCCTACAATGAGCAGTTCTTC,CASSPIGHGSPSGERSYNEQFF
16,.,TRBJ2-3,TRBV4-1,TRBD2,TGCGCCAGCAGCCTCATAAGCGGGGCTAGCACAGATACGCAGTATTTT,CASSLISGASTDTQYF
16,.,TRBJ2-1,TRBV5-1,TRBD2,TGCGCCAGCAGCTTGGCCGTAGCGGGGGATTACAATGAGCAGTTCTTC,CASSLAVAGDYNEQFF
14,many,TRBJ2-7,TRBV12-3/TRBV12-4,TRBD1,TGTGCCAGCACCTGGGGGGGACAGGGCTACGAGCAGTACTTC,CASTWGGQGYEQYF
14,.,TRBJ2-5,TRBV7-2,.,TGTGCCAGCAGCTTAGTCTGGTCAGAAGAGACCCAGTACTTC,CASSLVWSEETQYF
15,.,TRBJ1-1,TRBV7-9,.,TGTGCCAGCAGCTTAGGGGCAGCCACCAACACTGACGCTTTCTTT,CASSLGAATNTDAFF
14,few,TRBJ1-4,TRBV6-2/TRBV6-3,.,TGTGCCAGCAGTTACTGGGGAGAGAATGAAAAACTGTTTTTT,CASSYWGENEKLFF
14,.,TRBJ2-1,TRBV30,TRBD2,TGTGCCTGGAGTGACCCTAGCGGCTACAATGAGCAGTTCTTC,CAWSDPSGYNEQFF
16,many,TRBJ1-1,TRBV4-1,.,TGCGCCAGCAGCCAGTCTCTAGTTAGGGGTGCCACTGAAGCTTTCTTT,CASSQSLVRGATEAFF
14,few,TRBJ1-2,TRBV12-5,TRBD1,TGTGCTAGTGGTTTCGAGGGGGCTTACTATGGCTACACCTTC,CASGFEGAYYGYTF
16,.,TRBJ2-6,TRBV27,.,TGTGCCAGCAGTTTACATGCGGGTTCTGGGGCCAACGTCCTGACTTTC,CASSLHAGSGANVLTF
14,.,TRBJ2-5,TRBV7-9,.,TGTGCCAGCAGCTTCGCCGGGGCCCAAGAGACCCAGTACTTC,CASSFAGAQETQYF